This entry lists 2 T cell receptor beta chains sequenced from one sample in a study of regulatory T cells in long-lasting Graves disease. Relying on iRepertoire HTBI primers and Arm-PCR of CDR3 regions, the team built TCR beta libraries. TCRdb recomputed calls from the multiplex PCR reads with MiXCR, one row per CDR3 protein. This sample has a few hundred thousand distinct CDR3 sequences, with about 22% found just once. Time point denoted: persistent/refractory GD, antithyroid drugs over 5 years with positive TRAb. The authors made the TCR library using RNA they extracted from PBMCs. The specimen was peripheral blood mononuclear cells (PBMCs), collected when the disease was refractory, from a patient treated with antithyroid drugs. The receptors shown here come from a female donor with Graves disease.

This clonotype showed up just a few times. The gene calls are TRBV29-1 and TRBJ1-2; D unresolved. The CDR3 has 12 amino acids. Trimming pared 5 bases from V and 2 bases from J, leaving 9 bases between. Germline-derived CDR1 and CDR2 are SQVTM and ANQGSEA. CDR3 nucleotides: TGCAGCGTTCTCCGGGAGAACTATGGCTACACCTTC. This encodes CSVLRENYGYTF.

The chain links TRBV4-2 to TRBJ2-2, with D uncertain. This CDR3 comprises 16 residues. Germline-derived CDR1 and CDR2 are LGHNA and YNFKEQ. V was shortened by 1 base and J by 2 bases, with 11 bases between the two germline ends. CDR3 residues: CASSQGVGSNTGELFF. In DNA, the CDR3 is TGTGCCAGCAGCCAAGGTGTGGGAAGTAACACCGGGGAGCTGTTTTTT.